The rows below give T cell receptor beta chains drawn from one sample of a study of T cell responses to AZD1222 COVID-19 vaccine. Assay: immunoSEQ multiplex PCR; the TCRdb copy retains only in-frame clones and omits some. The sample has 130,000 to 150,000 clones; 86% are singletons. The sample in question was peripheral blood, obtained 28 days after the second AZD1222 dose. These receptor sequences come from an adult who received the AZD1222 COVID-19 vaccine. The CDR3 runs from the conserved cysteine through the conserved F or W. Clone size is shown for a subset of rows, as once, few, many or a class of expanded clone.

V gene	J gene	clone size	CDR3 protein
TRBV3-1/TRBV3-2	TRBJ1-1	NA	CASSQDPGGTEAFF
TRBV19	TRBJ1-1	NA	CATQMVGGTEAFF
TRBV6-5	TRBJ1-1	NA	CASSYSGQDTEAFF
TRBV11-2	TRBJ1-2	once	CASSLAQGLGYTF
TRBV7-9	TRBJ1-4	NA	CASSSLHEKLFF
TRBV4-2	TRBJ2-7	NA	CASEGLAGEQYF
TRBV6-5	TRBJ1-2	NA	CASKYRGQGRGYTF
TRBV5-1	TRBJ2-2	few	CASSPGPNTGELFF
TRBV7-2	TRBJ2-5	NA	CASSRGTSGTQETQYF
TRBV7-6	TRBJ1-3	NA	CASSAVASGNTIYF
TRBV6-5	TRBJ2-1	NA	CASSRTGFGYNEQFF
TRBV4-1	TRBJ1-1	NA	CASRGTVLLNTEAFF
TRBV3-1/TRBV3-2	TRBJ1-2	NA	CASSQERGGPGFGYTF
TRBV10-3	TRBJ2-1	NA	CAISLEWGYEQFF
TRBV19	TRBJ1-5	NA	CASSTRTGPNNQPQHF
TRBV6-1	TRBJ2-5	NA	CASSEEWDRGTTQYF
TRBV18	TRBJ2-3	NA	CASSPTGSTDTQYF
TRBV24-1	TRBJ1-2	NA	CATSDPSGGATGYTF
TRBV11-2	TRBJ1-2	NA	CASSTQVNYGYTF
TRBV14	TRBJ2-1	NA	CASSPPRPSGTYNEQFF
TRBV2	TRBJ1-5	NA	CASSGHGTGAQPQHF
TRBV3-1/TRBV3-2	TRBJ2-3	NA	CASSQGSTSGKADTQYF
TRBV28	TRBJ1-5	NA	CASSLLLGVYQPQHF
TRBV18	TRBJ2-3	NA	CASSPGMALLADTQYF
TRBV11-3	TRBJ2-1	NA	CASSLGTSGTYNEQFF
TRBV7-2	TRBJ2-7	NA	CASRDTATYEQYF
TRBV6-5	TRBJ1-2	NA	CASSLTGKHGYTF
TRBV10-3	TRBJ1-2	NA	CAISETGERGYTF
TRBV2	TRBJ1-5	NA	CASSELQNNQPQHF
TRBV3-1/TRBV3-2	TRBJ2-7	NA	CASSQEWGQTLRGQYF
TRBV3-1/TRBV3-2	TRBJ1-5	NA	CASSQDSGTGSNQPQHF
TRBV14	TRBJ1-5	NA	CASSQYLNQPQHF
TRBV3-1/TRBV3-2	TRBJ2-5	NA	CASSQDLGASSGTQYF
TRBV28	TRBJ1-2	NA	CASSLEDRVKGYTF
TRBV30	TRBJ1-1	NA	CAWSKKAADEAFF
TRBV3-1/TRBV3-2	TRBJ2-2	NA	CASSQSPGLAGGSTGELFF
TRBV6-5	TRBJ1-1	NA	CASSYSPGAAGTEAFF
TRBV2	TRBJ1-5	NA	CASSEQGIDQPQHF
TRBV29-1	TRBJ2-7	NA	CSVEVRANYEQYF
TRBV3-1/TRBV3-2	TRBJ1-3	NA	CASSQDGLALSGNTIYF
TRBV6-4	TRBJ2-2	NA	CASSDVGSPTGELFF
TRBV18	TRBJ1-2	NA	CASSPRTGNNYGYTF
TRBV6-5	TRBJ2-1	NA	CASQVRGMDEQFF
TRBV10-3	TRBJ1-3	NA	CAISVQGGNTIYF